The present TCR beta chain was sequenced within a study of blood T cell repertoires in COVID-19. In the authors' methods: Estimated nucleated cell counts came from reference gene primer amplification. Measured with immunoSEQ multiplex PCR; TCRdb has only the in-frame clones, and not every one. The V and J calls and clone size were taken over from that table, and D and trimming were inferred from the DNA. The profile covers 80,000 or so clones, with about 83% appearing a single time and approximately 8.8% taken by the ten largest. Germline V lookup: CDR1 SEHNR, CDR2 FQNEAQ (reference sequence). CDR3 size: 16 residues. The J segment lost 3 bases and the V segment lost 5 bases, leaving 6 bases of the junction unmatched.

The sequenced material came from peripheral blood. This chain connects TRBV7-9 to TRBJ2-4; 11 nucleotides line up with TRBD1. The TCR was taken from a human donor in a cohort sampled during active COVID-19. The DNA for the CDR3 is TGTGCCAGCAGCAAGGGGACAGGGGGAGTCAAAAACATTCAGTACTTC. It encodes CASSKGTGGVKNIQYF.